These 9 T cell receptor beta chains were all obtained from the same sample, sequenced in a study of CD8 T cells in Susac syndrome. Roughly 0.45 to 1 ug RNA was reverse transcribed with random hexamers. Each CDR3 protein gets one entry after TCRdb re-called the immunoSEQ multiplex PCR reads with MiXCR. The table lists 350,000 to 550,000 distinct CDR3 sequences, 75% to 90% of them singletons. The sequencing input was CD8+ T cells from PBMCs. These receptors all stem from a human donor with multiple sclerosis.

CDR3 amino acids: CACTNSYGYTF. The CDR3 bases are TGTGCCTGTACTAACAGCTATGGCTACACCTTC. The rearrangement links TRBV30 to TRBJ1-2; D is ambiguous. The CDR3 runs 11 residues. Trimming cost V 6 bases and J 4 bases, with 9 bases left between them. The germline V gene has CDR1 GTSNPN and CDR2 SVGIG (reference sequence).

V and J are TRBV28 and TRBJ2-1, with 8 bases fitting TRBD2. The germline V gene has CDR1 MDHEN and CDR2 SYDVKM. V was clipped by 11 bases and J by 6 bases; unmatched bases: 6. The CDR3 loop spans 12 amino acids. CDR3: CASGREVNEQFF. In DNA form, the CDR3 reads TGTGCCTCAGGGCGGGAGGTCAATGAGCAGTTCTTC.

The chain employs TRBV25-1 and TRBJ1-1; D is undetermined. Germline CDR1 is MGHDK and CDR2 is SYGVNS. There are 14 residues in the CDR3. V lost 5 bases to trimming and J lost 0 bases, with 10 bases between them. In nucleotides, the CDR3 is TGTGCCAGCAGTTTCTCGGGGATGAACACTGAAGCTTTCTTT. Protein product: CASSFSGMNTEAFF.

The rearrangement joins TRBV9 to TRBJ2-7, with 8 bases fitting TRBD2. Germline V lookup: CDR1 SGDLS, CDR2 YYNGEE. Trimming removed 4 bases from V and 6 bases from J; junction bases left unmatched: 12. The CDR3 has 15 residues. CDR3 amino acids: CASSLRGAGEPEQYF. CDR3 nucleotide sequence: TGTGCCAGCAGCCTCCGGGGAGCGGGAGAACCCGAGCAGTACTTC.

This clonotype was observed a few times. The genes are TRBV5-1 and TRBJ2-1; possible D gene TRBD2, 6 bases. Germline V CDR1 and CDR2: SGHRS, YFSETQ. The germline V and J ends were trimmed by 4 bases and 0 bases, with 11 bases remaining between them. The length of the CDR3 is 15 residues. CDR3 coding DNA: TGCGCCAGCAGCCTAGGGACTGACTCCTACAATGAGCAGTTCTTC. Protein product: CASSLGTDSYNEQFF.

CDR3: CAWTTGGSEDTYEQYF. The CDR3 region has the DNA TGTGCCTGGACGACAGGGGGGAGTGAGGACACCTACGAGCAGTACTTC. V is TRBV30 and J is TRBJ2-7, with 9 bases matching TRBD1. The CDR3 extends over 16 amino acids. Germline V gene data show CDR1 as GTSNPN and CDR2 as SVGIG (reference sequence). After removal of 4 bases from V and 2 bases from J, the junction contained 12 bases not matched to a gene.

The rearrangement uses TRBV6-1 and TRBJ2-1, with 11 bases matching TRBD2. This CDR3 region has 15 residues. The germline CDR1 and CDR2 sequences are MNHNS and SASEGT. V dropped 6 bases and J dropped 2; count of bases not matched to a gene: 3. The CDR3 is CASRTSGGPYNEQFF. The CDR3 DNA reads TGTGCCAGCAGAACTAGCGGGGGACCCTACAATGAGCAGTTCTTC.

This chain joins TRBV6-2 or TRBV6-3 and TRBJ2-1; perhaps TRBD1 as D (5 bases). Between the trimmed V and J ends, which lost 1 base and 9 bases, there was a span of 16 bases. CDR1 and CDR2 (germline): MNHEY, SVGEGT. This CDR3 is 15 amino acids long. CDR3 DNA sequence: TGTGCCAGCAGTTACTTAACGAATCAGGGTAGTGAGCAGTTCTTC. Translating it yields CASSYLTNQGSEQFF.

CDR3 region: CASSLGFLGEGDTQYF. In nucleotides, the CDR3 is TGCGCCAGCAGCTTGGGGTTCCTCGGGGAGGGAGATACGCAGTATTTT. The genes are TRBV5-1 and TRBJ2-3, with TRBD2 matching over 7 bases. CDR1 is SGHRS and CDR2 is YFSETQ in the germline V gene. The CDR3 length is 16 residues. Trimming cost V 0 bases and J 5 bases; bases outside gene matches: 9.